The clone carrying this TCR beta chain occurred once. What it binds is unknown. Within Nashville, Tennessee resided all donors, each a Caucasian adult. Measured with immunoSEQ multiplex PCR; TCRdb has only the in-frame clones, and not every one. This sample yields some 1.4 million clones, of which 95% to 97% are seen a single time; approximately 1.2% belongs to the top ten. The CDR3 has 15 residues. V trimming: 5 bases; J trimming: 3 bases; junction bases outside the gene matches: 5. CDR1 is SGHTA and CDR2 is FQGNSA in the germline V gene. This sample is drawn from a study of shared clonotypes between healthy human individuals. As for the study in general: Each donor's CD4 naive and CD4 memory cells filled three plates apiece, CD8 naive two, and CD8 memory one. Points from the study as a whole: Measured sharing among donors was expected to vary with sequencing depth.

The chain carries TRBV7-2 and TRBJ2-7; 12 bases are a match to TRBD2. The sequencing sample was made of naive CD4+ T cells sorted from blood. The subset was: CD45RA+ positively selected. This receptor was obtained from a man aged 30-40 years in good health. DNA of the CDR3: TGTGCCAGCAGCAAGACTAGCGGGGGTCTCTACGAGCAGTACTTC. Translating gives CASSKTSGGLYEQYF. Full variable domain (remainder filled in from reference TRBV7-2 and TRBJ2-7): GAGVSQSPSNKVTEKGKDVELRCDPISGHTALYWYRQSLGQGLEFLIYFQGNSAPDKSGLPSDRFSAERTGGSVSTLTIQRTQQEDSAVYLCASSKTSGGLYEQYFGPGTRLTVT.